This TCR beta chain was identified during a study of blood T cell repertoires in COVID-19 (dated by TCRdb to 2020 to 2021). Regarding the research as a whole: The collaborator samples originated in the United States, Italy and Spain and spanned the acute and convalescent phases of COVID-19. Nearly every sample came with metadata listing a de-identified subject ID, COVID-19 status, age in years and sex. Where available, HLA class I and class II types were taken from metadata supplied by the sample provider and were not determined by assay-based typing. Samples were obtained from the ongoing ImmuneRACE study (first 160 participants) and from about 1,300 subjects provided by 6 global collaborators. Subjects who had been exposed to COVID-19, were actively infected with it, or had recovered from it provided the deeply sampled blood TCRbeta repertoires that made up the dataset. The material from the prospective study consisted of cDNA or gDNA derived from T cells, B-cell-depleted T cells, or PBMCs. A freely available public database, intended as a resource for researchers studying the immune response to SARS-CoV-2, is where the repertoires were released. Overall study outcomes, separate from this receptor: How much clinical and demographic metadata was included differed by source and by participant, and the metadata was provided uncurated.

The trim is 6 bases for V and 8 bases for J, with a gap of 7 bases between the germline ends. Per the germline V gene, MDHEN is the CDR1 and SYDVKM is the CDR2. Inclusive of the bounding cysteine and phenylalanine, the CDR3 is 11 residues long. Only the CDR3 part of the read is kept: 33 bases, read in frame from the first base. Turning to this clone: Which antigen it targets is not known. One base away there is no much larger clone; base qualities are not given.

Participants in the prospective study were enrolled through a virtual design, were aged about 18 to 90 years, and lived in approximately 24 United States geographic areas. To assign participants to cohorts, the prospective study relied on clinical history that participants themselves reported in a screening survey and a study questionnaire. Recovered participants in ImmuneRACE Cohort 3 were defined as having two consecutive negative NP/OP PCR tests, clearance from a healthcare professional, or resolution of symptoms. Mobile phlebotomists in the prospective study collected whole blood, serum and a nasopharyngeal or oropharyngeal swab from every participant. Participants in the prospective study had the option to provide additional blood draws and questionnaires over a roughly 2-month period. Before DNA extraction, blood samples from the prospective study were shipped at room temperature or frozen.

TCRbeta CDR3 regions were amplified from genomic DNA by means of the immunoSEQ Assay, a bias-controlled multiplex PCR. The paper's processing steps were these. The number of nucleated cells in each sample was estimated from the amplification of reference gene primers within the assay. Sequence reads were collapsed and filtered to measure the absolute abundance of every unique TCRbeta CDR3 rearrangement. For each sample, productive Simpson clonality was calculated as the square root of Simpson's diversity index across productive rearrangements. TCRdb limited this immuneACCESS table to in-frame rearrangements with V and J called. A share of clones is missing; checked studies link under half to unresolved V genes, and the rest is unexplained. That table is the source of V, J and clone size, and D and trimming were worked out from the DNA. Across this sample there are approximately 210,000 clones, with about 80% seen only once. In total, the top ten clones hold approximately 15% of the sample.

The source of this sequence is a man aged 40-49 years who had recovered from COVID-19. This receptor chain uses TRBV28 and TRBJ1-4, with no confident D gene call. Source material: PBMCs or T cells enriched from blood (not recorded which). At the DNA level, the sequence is TGTGCCAGCAGCCCAGGAGAAAAACTGTTTTTT. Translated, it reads CASSPGEKLFF.